The 2 T cell receptor beta chains below were found in one sample sequenced in a study of shared clonotypes between healthy human individuals. The protocol was immunoSEQ multiplex PCR, while the TCRdb copy is restricted to in-frame clones and leaves out a portion. Among a few million clones listed, around 95% were seen once. The material sequenced was naive CD4+ T cells sorted from blood. As to subset: CD45RA+ positively selected. The source of these receptors is a man aged 18 to 29 in good health.

The chain uses TRBV9 and TRBJ2-1; D unclear. CDR3 length: 13 residues. Between the trimmed V and J ends, which lost 4 bases and 7 bases, there was a span of 12 bases. Germline lookup yields CDR1 SGDLS and CDR2 YYNGEE. The CDR3 DNA sequence: TGTGCCAGCAGCCCCGAGCCCAGGAATGAGCAGTTCTTC. It codes for CASSPEPRNEQFF. Supplemented by reference TRBV9 and TRBJ2-1, the full variable domain reads DSGVTQTPKHLITATGQRVTLRCSPRSGDLSVYWYQQSLDQGLQFLIQYYNGEERAKGNILERFSAQQFPDLHSELNLSSLELGDSALYFCASSPEPRNEQFFGPGTRLTVL.

The V call is TRBV6-5, the J call TRBJ1-1, with D uncertain. From germline, CDR1 is MNHEY and CDR2 SVGAGI. This CDR3 is 16 amino acids long. V lost 0 bases and J 4 bases, leaving 15 bases between the germline ends. Written as DNA, the CDR3 is TGTGCCAGCAGTTACTCGTCAGCCACCCATACCACTGAAGCTTTCTTT. This gives the protein CASSYSSATHTTEAFF.